Described below is a single T cell receptor beta chain sequence and its context. What it recognizes is unknown. The RNA usage for each TCR library was approximately 3.5 ug of total RNA. Template switching added UMIs carrying a 6-nucleotide sample barcode. TCRdb processed the 5' RACE reads again and assigns one entry to each CDR3 protein, with no DNA. In all, the sample yields some 450,000 distinct CDR3 sequences. This sample is drawn from a study of monozygotic twins with inflammatory bowel disease. The study, taken as a whole, reports: Healthy co-twins had higher TCRbeta inverse Simpson diversity than their IBD twins. Immunosuppressive treatment differences may have increased patient repertoire variability.

Germline CDR1 and CDR2: LGHNA and YSLEER. The CDR3 sequence is 16 residues long. The source of this sequence is a human donor with ulcerative colitis or Crohn's disease, or a healthy co-twin of an affected twin (not recorded which). Sequencing was carried out using blood. The chain couples TRBV4-3 to TRBJ2-2; TCRdb names TRBD2, which stays unverified in the absence of DNA. The CDR3 region is CASSLGGLAGTGELFF.